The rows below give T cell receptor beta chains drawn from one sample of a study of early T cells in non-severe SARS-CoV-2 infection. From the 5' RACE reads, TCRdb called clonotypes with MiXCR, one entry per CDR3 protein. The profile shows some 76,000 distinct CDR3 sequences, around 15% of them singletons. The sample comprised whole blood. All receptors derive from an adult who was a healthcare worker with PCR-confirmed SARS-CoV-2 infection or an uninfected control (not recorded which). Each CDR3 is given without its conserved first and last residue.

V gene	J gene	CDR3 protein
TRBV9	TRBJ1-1	ASSVGTNTEAF
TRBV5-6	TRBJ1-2	ASSQDTLYGYT
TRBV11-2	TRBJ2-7	ASSPPGTGAYEQY
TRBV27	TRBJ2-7	ATMGAETLYEQY
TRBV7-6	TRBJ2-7	ASSMTSGGVGEQY
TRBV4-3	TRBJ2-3	ASSQGPQGRATDTQY
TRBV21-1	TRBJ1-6	ASSKGTNSPLH
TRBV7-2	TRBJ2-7	ASGSGTYEQY
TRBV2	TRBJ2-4	ASSQGNIQY
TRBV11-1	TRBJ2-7	ASSAGVFYVQY
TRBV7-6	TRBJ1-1	ASSHRQNTEAF
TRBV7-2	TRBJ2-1	ASSLAASYNEQF
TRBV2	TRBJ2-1	ASSEASGSGLEQF
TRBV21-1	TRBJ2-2	ASSNWTSNTGELF
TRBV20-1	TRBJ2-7	SARALGTAYEQY
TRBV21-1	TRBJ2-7	ASSTWARDHEQY
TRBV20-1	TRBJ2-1	SAWREAYEQF
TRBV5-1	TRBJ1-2	ASSLSVAGGITNYGYT
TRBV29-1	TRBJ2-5	SVEEQETQY
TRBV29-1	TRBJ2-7	SVEGREGGYEQY
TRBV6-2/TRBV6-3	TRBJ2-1	ASSYPPWKGNEQF
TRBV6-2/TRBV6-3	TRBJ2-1	ASSYSLSGLAASYNEQF
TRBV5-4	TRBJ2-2	ASSLGAPGELF
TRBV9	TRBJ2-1	ASSARSGSYNEQF
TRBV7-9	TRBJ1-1	ASSSGQVNTEAF
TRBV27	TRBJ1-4	ASSLTSGPNEKLF
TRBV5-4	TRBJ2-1	ASRLRLAGHNEQF